The 20 T cell receptor beta chains in this list originate from one sample, sequenced in a study of CD8 T cells in Susac syndrome. RNA, at about 0.45 to 1 ug, was reverse transcribed with random hexamers. TCRdb re-analysed the immunoSEQ multiplex PCR reads in MiXCR, keeping a single row per CDR3 protein. Of about 180,000 distinct CDR3 sequences listed, about 93% are singletons. The sequenced material came from CD4+ T cells from PBMCs. The receptors come from a human donor with Susac syndrome.

The rearrangement joins TRBV19 to TRBJ2-1; D gene ambiguous. V was trimmed by 1 base and J by 3 bases, leaving 13 bases between them. The germline CDR1 and CDR2 sequences are LNHDA and SQIVND (reference sequence). This CDR3 is 16 amino acids long. The CDR3 DNA follows: TGTGCCAGTAGTATAGGGGCCAGCGCCGGCTACAATGAGCAGTTCTTC. This encodes CASSIGASAGYNEQFF.

V is TRBV13 and J is TRBJ2-7, with TRBD1 identical over 8 bases. Unmatched junction bases numbered 3, after V lost 6 bases and J lost 2 bases. The CDR3 runs 13 residues. Per the germline V gene, CDR1 is PRHDT and CDR2 is FYEKMQ (reference sequence). CDR3 residues: CASRGQGTYEQYF. CDR3 DNA: TGTGCCAGCAGAGGACAGGGAACCTACGAGCAGTACTTC. The full variable domain, its missing parts supplied by reference TRBV13 and TRBJ2-7, is AAGVIQSPRHLIKEKRETATLKCYPIPRHDTVYWYQQGPGQDPQFLISFYEKMQSDKGSIPDRFSAQQFSDYHSELNMSSLELGDSALYFCASRGQGTYEQYFGPGTRLTVT.

CDR3 bases: TGTGCCAGCAGCCAAGTACAGGGGAGGGATACGCAGTATTTT. This translates into CASSQVQGRDTQYF. The chain joins TRBV14 to TRBJ2-3, with D tentatively TRBD1 (7 bases). The V gene's germline CDR1 is SGHDN and CDR2 FVKESK. This CDR3 contains 14 residues. Trimming stripped 1 base from V and 6 bases from J, with 11 bases between.

The rearrangement joins TRBV20-1 to TRBJ1-1, with a weak D call TRBD1 (5 bases). The length of the CDR3 is 14 residues. The germline gives CDR1 DFQATT, CDR2 SNEGSKA (reference sequence). Trimming removed 0 bases at V and 6 bases at J, with 14 bases between. CDR3 coding DNA: TGCAGTGCTAGAGATAAAAGGGGAGCTGCTGAAGCTTTCTTT. It encodes CSARDKRGAAEAFF.

This clonotype appeared a single time. This rearrangement joins TRBV20-1 to TRBJ1-6, with D maybe TRBD1 (5 bases). The CDR3 runs to 14 residues. Germline CDR1 reads DFQATT; CDR2 reads SNEGSKA (reference sequence). Trimming shortened V by 4 bases and J by 7 bases, and 14 bases separated the two germline ends. CDR3 amino acids: CSATTGPTNSPLHF. The CDR3 region has the DNA TGCAGTGCTACCACAGGTCCCACCAATTCACCCCTCCACTTT.

V is TRBV25-1 and J is TRBJ2-7, with 9 bases lining up with TRBD1. Germline-derived CDR1 and CDR2 are MGHDK and SYGVNS. The CDR3 is made up of 18 amino acids. V shed 4 bases and J 2 bases; nucleotides not matched to a gene: 15. In DNA form, the CDR3 reads TGTGCCAGCAGTGCGCCATCGGGCTCCGGACAGGGGACCTACGAGCAGTACTTC. The encoded protein is CASSAPSGSGQGTYEQYF.

This sequence joins TRBV20-1 and TRBJ2-3; 8 positions agree with TRBD2. J lost 0 bases, V lost 6 bases, and 8 bases had no gene match. The CDR3 extends over 15 amino acids. Germline CDR1 reads DFQATT; CDR2 reads SNEGSKA (reference sequence). The CDR3 nucleotides read TGCAGTGCGGGCGCCCCTAGCGGGAGCACAGATACGCAGTATTTT. Translated: CSAGAPSGSTDTQYF.

In this sample, this clonotype turned up once. The rearrangement uses TRBV20-1 and TRBJ2-1; the match to TRBD2 covers 9 bases. The germline V gene has CDR1 DFQATT and CDR2 SNEGSKA (reference sequence). Trimming cost V 5 bases and J 8 bases; bases outside gene matches: 10. CDR3 length: 14 residues. CDR3 in DNA: TGCAGTGCTCTCCCCGGGACTAGCAGGGATGAGCAGTTCTTC. It codes for CSALPGTSRDEQFF.

The chain carries TRBV6-1 and TRBJ1-5; tentative D call: TRBD1 (5 bases). Germline-derived CDR1 and CDR2 are MNHNS and SASEGT. The CDR3 totals 13 residues. The CDR3 DNA reads TGTGCTTCCGGGGGGATGAGCAATCAGCCCCAGCATTTT. Translating gives CASGGMSNQPQHF.

The gene calls are TRBV20-1 and TRBJ2-5; TRBD1 agrees at 7 bases. The CDR3 is 12 amino acids. Losses at the gene ends were 5 bases for V and 2 bases for J; bases not matched to a gene: 2. The germline V gene encodes CDR1 DFQATT and CDR2 SNEGSKA (reference sequence). For the CDR3, the DNA is TGCAGTGCTTCGACAGGGCAAGAGACCCAGTACTTC. Translating gives CSASTGQETQYF.

This clonotype appeared once. The genes are TRBV10-3 and TRBJ1-1; TRBD1 might be the D (5 bases). CDR1 and CDR2 (germline): ENHRY, SYGVKD. V lost 8 bases and J 0 bases, leaving 13 bases between the germline ends. The CDR3 extends over 14 amino acids. The CDR3 here is CAISTGPVNTEAFF. Here the CDR3 DNA reads TGTGCCATCTCGACGGGACCGGTGAACACTGAAGCTTTCTTT.

V and J are TRBV6-2 or TRBV6-3 and TRBJ2-7; a weak D match, TRBD2 (6 bases). The V and J ends lost 0 bases and 2 bases respectively, with 17 bases between them. The CDR3 covers 17 residues. Germline V gene sequence: CDR1 MNHEY, CDR2 SVGEGT. Written as DNA, the CDR3 is TGTGCCAGCAGTTACTCGGATCCATGGCGGGGAACCTACGAGCAGTACTTC. This sequence encodes CASSYSDPWRGTYEQYF.

J is TRBJ2-1 and V is TRBV25-1; 10 bases map to TRBD2. The length of the CDR3 is 15 residues. V lost 4 bases, J lost 7 bases, and 7 bases stayed unmatched. Germline-derived CDR1 and CDR2 are MGHDK and SYGVNS. CDR3 sequence (DNA): TGTGCCAGCAGTGTTACTAGCGGGGCGGATAATGAGCAGTTCTTC. It is translated as CASSVTSGADNEQFF.

This chain connects TRBV7-2 to TRBJ1-5; tentatively, D is TRBD1 (5 bases). There are 15 residues in the CDR3. CDR1 is SGHTA, CDR2 FQGNSA, per germline. V lost 5 bases, J lost 1 base, and 12 bases lay in between. The CDR3 DNA reads as TGTGCCAGCAGCGAACAGGCGGGAAGCAATCAGCCCCAGCATTTT. It yields the protein CASSEQAGSNQPQHF. The full variable domain, in which reference TRBV7-2 and TRBJ1-5 provide the parts outside the CDR3, is GAGVSQSPSNKVTEKGKDVELRCDPISGHTALYWYRQSLGQGLEFLIYFQGNSAPDKSGLPSDRFSAERTGGSVSTLTIQRTQQEDSAVYLCASSEQAGSNQPQHFGDGTRLSIL.

The chain combines TRBV4-3 with TRBJ2-5; D unresolved. V lost 0 bases, J lost 5 bases, and 13 bases lay in between. CDR1 and CDR2 (germline): LGHNA, YSLEER. This CDR3 comprises 15 residues. CDR3 residues: CASSQDISTSETQYF. CDR3 nucleotide sequence: TGCGCCAGCAGCCAAGATATTAGTACGTCGGAGACCCAGTACTTC.

The CDR3 DNA reads TGTGCCAGTAGTACAGCTATCGGTACTGAAGCTTTCTTT. Its translation: CASSTAIGTEAFF. The rearrangement joins TRBV19 to TRBJ1-1; no clear D gene. Germline loops: CDR1 LNHDA, CDR2 SQIVND (reference sequence). Trimming shortened V by 4 bases and J by 5 bases, and 11 bases separated the two germline ends. This CDR3 has 13 amino acids.

V is TRBV20-1 and J is TRBJ1-5; D is unclear. Deletions cut 2 bases from V and 2 bases from J, with 13 bases between. The CDR3 is made up of 15 amino acids. Germline V gene data show CDR1 as DFQATT and CDR2 as SNEGSKA (reference sequence). DNA of the CDR3: TGCAGTGCTAGATCCTCGTATGGAGGCAATCAGCCCCAGCATTTT. Translating gives CSARSSYGGNQPQHF.

The rearrangement links TRBV19 to TRBJ1-1; the D is unclear. Germline values: CDR1 LNHDA, CDR2 SQIVND (reference sequence). CDR3 length equals 14 residues. Trimming cost V 5 bases and J 1 base, with 11 bases left between them. Here the CDR3 DNA reads TGTGCCAGTAGTGCCCGGACGGAGAACACTGAAGCTTTCTTT. It is translated as CASSARTENTEAFF.

V is TRBV30 and J is TRBJ2-2; D is unclear. Germline CDR1 reads GTSNPN; CDR2 reads SVGIG (reference sequence). With 4 bases removed from V and 0 bases from J, the gap between germline ends came to 12 bases. The CDR3 has 15 amino acids. The DNA for the CDR3 is TGTGCCTGGACCGTAGGTCCTACGAACACCGGGGAGCTGTTTTTT. It specifies CAWTVGPTNTGELFF.

This chain links TRBV20-1 with TRBJ2-2; D unresolved. Germline V gives CDR1 DFQATT, CDR2 SNEGSKA (reference sequence). CDR3 size: 12 residues. Trimming removed 5 bases at V and 2 bases at J, with 6 bases between. The CDR3 nucleotides are TGCAGTGCTGCTAGAAACACCGGGGAGCTGTTTTTT. Protein product: CSAARNTGELFF.